Described below is a single TCR beta chain sequence and its context. In its sample, this clonotype was seen a few times. Its specific antigen is unknown. Base qualities are not at hand, and no much larger clone is one base apart. Preparation of the library involved PCR. The run used an Illumina HiSeq 2500. Unique molecular identifiers were incorporated into TCR beta cDNA libraries to reduce PCR and sequencing biases. Approximately 500,000 cDNA molecules were obtained for every 1 to 10 million input T cells, so each molecule roughly corresponded to one T cell. The patient libraries were prepared and sequenced using the same protocol as the earlier healthy control dataset. Within a given batch, samples were prepared together, multiplexed and sequenced on the same HiSeq lane. In the original analysis: MIGEC was used to process the raw barcoded reads, and molecular identifier groups with only a single read were discarded before consensus assembly and CDR3 extraction. VDJtools was used for post-analysis of the clonotype tables, and diversity was normalized by down-sampling every dataset to the size of the smallest sample. Repertoire overlap clustering matched CDR3 amino acid but not nucleotide sequences to correct batch-related cross-sample contamination. TCRdb passed the public sequencing reads through fastp at Q25 and MiXCR, retaining productive beta sequences. Here each entry gathers all rows of one CDR3 protein and keeps the most common genes and DNA. What appears here as the V and J calls and clone size reflects TCRdb's work, not the paper's. This sample has about 430,000 distinct CDR3 sequences in its table, and more than 30% of those were observed once. Jointly, the top ten make up approximately 7.7% of the sample.

To demonstrate the VDJtools post-analysis software, TCR beta repertoires were profiled from the peripheral blood of roughly 14 young patients with multiple sclerosis. The multiple sclerosis patients were children and adolescents between about 6 and 16 years of age. This specimen comes from a study of post-analysis software for immune sequencing data (dated by TCRdb to the mid-2010s). Concerning the study at large: Disease courses on record covered relapsing-remitting, secondary progressive and progressive-relapsing multiple sclerosis, though some patients had no subtype annotation. The multiple sclerosis patient repertoires were compared with some twelve previously published healthy control repertoires from donors aged 6 to 25 years. A subset of samples was prepared in parallel using single-end sample barcoding, then pooled and co-amplified after Illumina adapter ligation. General conclusions and limits of the study: Normalized Chao1 diversity was significantly lower in multiple sclerosis patients than controls, suggesting substantial peripheral T-cell clonal expansion. Direct clustering with F measure showed strong co-clustering of samples prepared in the same batch, prompting a batch-effect correction. The control group was slightly older than the multiple sclerosis patient group.

Sequences were obtained from blood. This clonotype was sampled from a girl aged 2 to 10 with multiple sclerosis.

The DNA is as follows: TGTGCCAGCAGGCCACAGGGGGCGCATCGTGGCTACACCTTC. The encoded protein is CASRPQGAHRGYTF. The chain employs TRBV6-5 and TRBJ1-2, with 9 middle bases fitting TRBD1. For CDR1 and CDR2, the germline V gene lists MNHEY and SVGAGI. The CDR3 sequence holds 14 residues, the cysteine and phenylalanine included. The read is trimmed to its CDR3 DNA, 42 bases read in frame from base 1. At the junction V is shortened by 6 bases and J by 7 bases; bases outside the gene matches: 9.